What follows is one T cell receptor (beta chain) and its context. The record originates from a study of cytomegalovirus exposure and HLA in healthy donors. The PCR ran on 60 Vbeta and 13 Jbeta primers. Sequencing used immunoSEQ multiplex PCR; TCRdb keeps in-frame clones, though not all of them. The sample yields roughly 150,000 clones, 70% to 90% seen once. This CDR3 region has 13 residues. Between the trimmed V and J ends, which lost 5 bases and 7 bases, there was a span of 15 bases. The V gene's germline CDR1 is MNHEY and CDR2 SVGAGI. The TCR originated in a woman between 18 and 30 years old in good health and CMV-seronegative. Sequences were obtained from PBMCs. V is TRBV6-5 and J is TRBJ2-7, with D perhaps TRBD2 (5 bases). CDR3 in DNA: TGTGCCAGCAGTCCGGTAGGGTTAGCGGAGCAGTACTTC. As protein: CASSPVGLAEQYF.